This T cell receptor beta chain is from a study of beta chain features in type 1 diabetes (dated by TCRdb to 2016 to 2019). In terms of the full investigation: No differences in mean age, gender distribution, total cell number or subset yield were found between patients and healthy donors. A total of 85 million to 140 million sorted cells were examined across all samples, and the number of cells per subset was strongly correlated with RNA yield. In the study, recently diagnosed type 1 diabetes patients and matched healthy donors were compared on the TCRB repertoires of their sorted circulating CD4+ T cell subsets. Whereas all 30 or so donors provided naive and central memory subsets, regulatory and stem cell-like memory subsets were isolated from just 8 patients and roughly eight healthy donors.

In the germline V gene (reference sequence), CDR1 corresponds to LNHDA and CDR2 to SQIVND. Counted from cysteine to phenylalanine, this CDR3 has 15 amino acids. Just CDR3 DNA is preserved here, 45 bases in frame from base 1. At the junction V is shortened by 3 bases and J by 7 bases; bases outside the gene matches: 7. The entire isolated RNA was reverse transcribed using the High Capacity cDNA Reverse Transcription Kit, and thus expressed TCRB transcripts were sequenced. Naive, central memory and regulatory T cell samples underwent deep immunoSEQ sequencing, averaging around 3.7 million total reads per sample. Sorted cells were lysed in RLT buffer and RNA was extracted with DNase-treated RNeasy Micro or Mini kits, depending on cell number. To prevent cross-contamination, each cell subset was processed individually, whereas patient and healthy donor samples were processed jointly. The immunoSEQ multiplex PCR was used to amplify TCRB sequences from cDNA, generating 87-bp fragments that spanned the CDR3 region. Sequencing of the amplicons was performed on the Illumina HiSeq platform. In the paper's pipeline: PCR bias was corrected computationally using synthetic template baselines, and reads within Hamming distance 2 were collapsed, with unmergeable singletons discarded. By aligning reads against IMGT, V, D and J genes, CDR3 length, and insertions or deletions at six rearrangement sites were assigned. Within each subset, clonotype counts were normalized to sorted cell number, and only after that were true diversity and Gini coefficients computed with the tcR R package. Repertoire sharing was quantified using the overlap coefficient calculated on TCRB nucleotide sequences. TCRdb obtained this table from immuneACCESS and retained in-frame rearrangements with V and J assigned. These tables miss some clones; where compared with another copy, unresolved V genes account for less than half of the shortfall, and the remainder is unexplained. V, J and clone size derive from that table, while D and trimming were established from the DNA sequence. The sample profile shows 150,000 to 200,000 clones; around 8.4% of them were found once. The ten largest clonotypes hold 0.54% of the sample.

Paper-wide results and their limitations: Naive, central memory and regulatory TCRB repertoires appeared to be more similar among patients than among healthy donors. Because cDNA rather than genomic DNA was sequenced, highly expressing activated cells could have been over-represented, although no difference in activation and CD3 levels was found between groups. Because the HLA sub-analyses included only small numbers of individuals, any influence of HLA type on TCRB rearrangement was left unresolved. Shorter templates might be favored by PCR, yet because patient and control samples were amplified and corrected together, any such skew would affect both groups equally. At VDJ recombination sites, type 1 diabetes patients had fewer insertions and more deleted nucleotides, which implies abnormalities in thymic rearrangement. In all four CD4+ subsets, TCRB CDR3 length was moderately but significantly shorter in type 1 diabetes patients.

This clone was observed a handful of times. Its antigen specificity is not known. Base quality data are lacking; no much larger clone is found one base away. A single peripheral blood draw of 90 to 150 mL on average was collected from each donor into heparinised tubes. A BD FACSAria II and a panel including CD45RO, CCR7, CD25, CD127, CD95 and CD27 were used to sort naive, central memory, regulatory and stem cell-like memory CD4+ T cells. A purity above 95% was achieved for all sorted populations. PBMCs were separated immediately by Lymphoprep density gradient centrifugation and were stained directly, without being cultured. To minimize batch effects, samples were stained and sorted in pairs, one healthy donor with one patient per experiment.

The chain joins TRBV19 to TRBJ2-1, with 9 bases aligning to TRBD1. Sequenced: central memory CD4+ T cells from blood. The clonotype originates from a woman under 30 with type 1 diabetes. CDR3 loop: CASSITGGSRNEQFF. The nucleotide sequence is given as TGTGCCAGTAGTATCACAGGGGGCAGCAGGAATGAGCAGTTCTTC.